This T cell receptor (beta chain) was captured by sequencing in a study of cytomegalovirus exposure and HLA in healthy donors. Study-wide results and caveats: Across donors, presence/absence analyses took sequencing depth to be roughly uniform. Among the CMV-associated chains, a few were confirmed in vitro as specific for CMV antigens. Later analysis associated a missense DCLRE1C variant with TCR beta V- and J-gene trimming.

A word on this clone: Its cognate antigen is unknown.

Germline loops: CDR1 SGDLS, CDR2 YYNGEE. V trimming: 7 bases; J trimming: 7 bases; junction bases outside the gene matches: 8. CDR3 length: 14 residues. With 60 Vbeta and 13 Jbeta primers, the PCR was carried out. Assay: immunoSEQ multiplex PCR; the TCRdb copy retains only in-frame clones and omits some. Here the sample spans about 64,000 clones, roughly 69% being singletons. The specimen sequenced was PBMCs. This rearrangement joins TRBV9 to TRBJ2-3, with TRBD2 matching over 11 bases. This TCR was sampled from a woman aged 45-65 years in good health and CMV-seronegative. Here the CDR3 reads CASGSTSGIHTQYF. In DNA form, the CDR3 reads TGTGCCAGCGGGTCGACTAGCGGGATCCATACGCAGTATTTT.